A selection of T cell receptor beta chains follows, all from one sample in a study of cytotoxic CD8 clonotypes in ibrutinib-treated CLL. Sequencing was performed with immunoSEQ multiplex PCR; in TCRdb, only in-frame clones are kept and a portion is missing. In the table there are 250,000 to 350,000 clones, around 77% of which are singletons. Sequencing was performed on PBMCs, taken at disease progression, from a patient treated with ibrutinib. The receptors here all came from a human donor with chronic lymphocytic leukemia. Each CDR3 is given without its conserved first and last residue. The order of the fields is V gene, J gene, CDR3 protein.

v_gene: TRBV19
j_gene: TRBJ2-7
CDR3aa: ASSIGPRDGSYEQY

v_gene: TRBV6-4
j_gene: TRBJ2-1
CDR3aa: ASSDPGTPEQF

v_gene: TRBV12-5
j_gene: TRBJ2-7
CDR3aa: ASGLVRFRGGRSSYEQY

v_gene: TRBV2
j_gene: TRBJ2-7
CDR3aa: ASSEQGYEQY

v_gene: TRBV5-1
j_gene: TRBJ2-3
CDR3aa: ASSLGSSPDTQY

v_gene: TRBV10-3
j_gene: TRBJ2-7
CDR3aa: ASRDTPQTYEQY

v_gene: TRBV7-6
j_gene: TRBJ1-6
CDR3aa: ASSLSPGSMYAPLH

v_gene: TRBV6-1
j_gene: TRBJ1-4
CDR3aa: ASKSGGRANEKLF

v_gene: TRBV6-1
j_gene: TRBJ1-6
CDR3aa: ASSAGPYNSPLH

v_gene: TRBV11-2
j_gene: TRBJ2-1
CDR3aa: ASSLGTSGRMGYNEQF

v_gene: TRBV28
j_gene: TRBJ1-1
CDR3aa: ASSWANTEAF

v_gene: TRBV6-6
j_gene: TRBJ2-7
CDR3aa: ASSLSGPTYEQY

v_gene: TRBV19
j_gene: TRBJ1-2
CDR3aa: ASSMRGVYGYT

v_gene: TRBV4-1
j_gene: TRBJ2-5
CDR3aa: ASSQVGPSGTQY

v_gene: TRBV30
j_gene: TRBJ2-7
CDR3aa: AWDEGQGYEQY

v_gene: TRBV16
j_gene: TRBJ2-1
CDR3aa: ASSLHDEQF

v_gene: TRBV28
j_gene: TRBJ2-3
CDR3aa: ASRKGARTDTQY

v_gene: TRBV5-4
j_gene: TRBJ2-1
CDR3aa: ASSLLSFGVHEQF

v_gene: TRBV4-1
j_gene: TRBJ2-4
CDR3aa: ASSQDQLQPIGKNIQY

v_gene: TRBV5-1
j_gene: TRBJ2-1
CDR3aa: ASRGTSGVTRFYNEQF

v_gene: TRBV23-1
j_gene: TRBJ1-5
CDR3aa: ASSQRWGGNYSNQPQH

v_gene: TRBV29-1
j_gene: TRBJ2-7
CDR3aa: SALGQGYYEQY

v_gene: TRBV7-2
j_gene: TRBJ1-1
CDR3aa: ASSLGPRVFQVNTEAF

v_gene: TRBV7-8
j_gene: TRBJ2-2
CDR3aa: ASNFDRHDTGELF